This T cell receptor (beta chain) was profiled in a study of tumor-infiltrating lymphocytes in primary liver carcinoma. Study information: With diameters of roughly 4 to 11 cm, tumors were stage T1-T3 N0M0. Regardless of tissue type, samples showed similar yields of roughly 3.5 to 7.5 million productive TCRbeta reads.

CDR3 length: 12 amino acids. Germline values: CDR1 SGHRS, CDR2 YFSETQ. Trimming shortened V by 6 bases and J by 2 bases, and 7 bases separated the two germline ends. Alongside blood RNA obtained from unsorted whole blood, germline DNA was also extracted. cDNA specific to TCR beta was made from approximately 500 ng of total RNA, with a constant-region primer employed for priming. Libraries covering TCR beta were generated through three nested multiplex PCR rounds (using a slightly modified ARM-PCR). Researchers ran the first two PCR rounds for roughly 11 cycles each with TRBV1-TRBV30 forward primers and a C-beta reverse primer. TCRdb redid the calling of the multiplex PCR reads with MiXCR, one entry per CDR3 protein. The table includes a few hundred thousand distinct CDR3 sequences, more than 55% detected once.

The rearrangement uses TRBV5-1 and TRBJ2-3; no firm D call. Sequencing was carried out using peripheral blood. This receptor was taken from a woman under 40 with primary liver carcinoma and hepatitis B virus infection. For the CDR3, the DNA is TGCGCCAGCATCCCGGACACAGATACGCAGTATTTT. Protein product: CASIPDTDTQYF.